This T cell receptor (beta chain) was sequenced in a study of metastatic and nonmetastatic thyroid tumors. Study-level information: Malignant and benign thyroid patients had repertoires compared in peripheral blood and tumor or nodule tissue. Study observations and caveats: It was reportedly found that TCR beta diversity was significantly higher in malignant thyroid tumors than in benign nodules, a difference seen in both blood and tumor samples.

The sample holds a few counts of this clone. Its target is not known. Study processing details: A classifier of distant metastasis in papillary thyroid cancer was built from CDR3 differences (across clinicopathological groups). TCRdb ran MiXCR on the PCR reads. The V and J calls were determined by TCRdb, not by the authors. The data hold tens of thousands of clones, with around 4% observed a single time. Patients underwent thyroid surgery, and none had received any treatment before it. Trimming removed 5 bases from V and 3 bases from J, with 18 bases in between. CDR1 SGHDN and CDR2 FVKESK come from the germline V gene. CDR3 length: 16 residues.

What was sequenced was blood. This clonotype was sampled from a female donor with papillary thyroid cancer or a benign thyroid nodule (not recorded which). Some clones in this sample may be carry-over from other donors' samples. The gene calls are TRBV14 and TRBJ2-3; a weak D match, TRBD2 (6 bases). The CDR3 spells CASSSSYGSETDTQYF. CDR3 nucleotide sequence: TGTGCCAGCAGCTCGTCGTACGGGAGCGAAACAGATACGCAGTATTTT.